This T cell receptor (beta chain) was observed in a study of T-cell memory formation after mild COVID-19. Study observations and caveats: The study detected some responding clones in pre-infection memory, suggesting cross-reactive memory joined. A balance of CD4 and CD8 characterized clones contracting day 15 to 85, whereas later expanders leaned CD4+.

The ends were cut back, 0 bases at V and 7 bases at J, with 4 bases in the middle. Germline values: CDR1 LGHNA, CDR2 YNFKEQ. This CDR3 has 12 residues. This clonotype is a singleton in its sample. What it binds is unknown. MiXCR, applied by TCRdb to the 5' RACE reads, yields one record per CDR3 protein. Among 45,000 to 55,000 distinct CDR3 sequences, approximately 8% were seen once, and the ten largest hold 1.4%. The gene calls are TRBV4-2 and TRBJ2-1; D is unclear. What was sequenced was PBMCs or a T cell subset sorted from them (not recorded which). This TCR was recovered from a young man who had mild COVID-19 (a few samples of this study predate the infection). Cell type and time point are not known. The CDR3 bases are TGTGCCAGCAGCCAAGACTGGAATGAGCAGTTCTTC. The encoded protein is CASSQDWNEQFF.